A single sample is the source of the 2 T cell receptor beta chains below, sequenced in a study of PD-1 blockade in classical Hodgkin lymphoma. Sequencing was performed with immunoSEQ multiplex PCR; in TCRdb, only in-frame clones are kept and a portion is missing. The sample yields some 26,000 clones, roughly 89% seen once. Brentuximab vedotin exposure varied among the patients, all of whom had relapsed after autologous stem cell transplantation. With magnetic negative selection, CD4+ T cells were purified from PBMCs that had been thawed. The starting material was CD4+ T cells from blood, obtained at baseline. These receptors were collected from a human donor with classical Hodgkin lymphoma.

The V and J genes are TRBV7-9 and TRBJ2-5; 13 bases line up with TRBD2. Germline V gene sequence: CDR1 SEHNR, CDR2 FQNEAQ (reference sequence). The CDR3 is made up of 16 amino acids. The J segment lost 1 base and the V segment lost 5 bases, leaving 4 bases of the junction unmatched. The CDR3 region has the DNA TGTGCCAGCAGCCTCGGACTAGCGGGGGCCCAAGAGACCCAGTACTTC. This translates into CASSLGLAGAQETQYF.

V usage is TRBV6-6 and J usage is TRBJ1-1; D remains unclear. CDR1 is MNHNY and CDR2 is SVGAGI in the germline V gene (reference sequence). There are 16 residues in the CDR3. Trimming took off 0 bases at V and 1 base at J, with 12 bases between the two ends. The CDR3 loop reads CASSYSSSRENTEAFF. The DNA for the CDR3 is TGTGCCAGCAGTTACTCGTCGTCCAGAGAGAACACTGAAGCTTTCTTT.